One and the same sample provided the 15 T cell receptor beta chains below, sequenced in a study of T cell responses to AZD1222 COVID-19 vaccine. Data came from immunoSEQ multiplex PCR; TCRdb stores just in-frame clones and leaves some out. The top ten hold roughly 7.5% of the sample, which has about 140,000 clones, more than 80% seen once. The sample in question was peripheral blood, obtained 28 days after the second dose of the MenACWY control vaccine. The receptors come from an adult who received the MenACWY meningococcal vaccine as a control.

The V gene is TRBV7-2, the J gene TRBJ2-3; 12 bases are a match to TRBD2. Germline V CDR1 and CDR2: SGHTA, FQGNSA. The CDR3 sequence is 17 residues long. V lost 5 bases to trimming and J lost 0 bases; unmatched junction nucleotides: 6. In DNA, the CDR3 is TGTGCCAGCAGCCCCCAGGGGACTAGCGGGAGCACAGATACGCAGTATTTT. Its translation: CASSPQGTSGSTDTQYF.

V usage is TRBV10-2 and J usage is TRBJ2-3; no firm D call. This CDR3 contains 15 residues. CDR1 WSHSY and CDR2 SAAADI come from the germline V gene. V lost 1 base to trimming and J lost 3 bases, with 11 bases between them. In nucleotides, the CDR3 is TGCGCCAGCAGTGAGTTGCAGGTCCTTACAGATACGCAGTATTTT. It yields the protein CASSELQVLTDTQYF.

The rearrangement uses TRBV7-2 and TRBJ1-1; D uncertain. CDR3 length: 11 amino acids. Germline CDR1 is SGHTA and CDR2 is FQGNSA. Deletions cut 4 bases from V and 2 bases from J, with 2 bases between. The CDR3 nucleotides read TGTGCCAGCAGCTCTAACACTGAAGCTTTCTTT. Protein product: CASSSNTEAFF.

The gene calls are TRBV19 and TRBJ1-2; D not certain. V was cut by 0 bases and J by 10 bases, with 12 bases left in between. Germline V gene sequence: CDR1 LNHDA, CDR2 SQIVND (reference sequence). The CDR3 is 13 residues long. The CDR3: CASSIDSPHIYTF. In DNA, the CDR3 is TGTGCCAGTAGTATAGATAGCCCCCACATCTACACCTTC.

The chain couples TRBV5-1 to TRBJ1-1, with D maybe TRBD1 (6 bases). The V gene's germline CDR1 is SGHRS and CDR2 YFSETQ. The CDR3 loop spans 15 amino acids. The germline V and J ends were trimmed by 1 base and 1 base, with 11 bases remaining between them. DNA for the CDR3: TGCGCCAGCAGCTTGAAGACAGGTTCGAACACTGAAGCTTTCTTT. It translates to CASSLKTGSNTEAFF. The variable domain in full, with the rest retrieved from reference TRBV5-1 and TRBJ1-1, is KAGVTQTPRYLIKTRGQQVTLSCSPISGHRSVSWYQQTPGQGLQFLFEYFSETQRNKGNFPGRFSGRQFSNSRSEMNVSTLELGDSALYLCASSLKTGSNTEAFFGQGTRLTVV.

The V and J genes are TRBV4-2 and TRBJ2-5; D remains ambiguous. The CDR3 covers 14 residues. In germline, CDR1 is LGHNA, CDR2 YNFKEQ. V was trimmed by 2 bases and J by 4 bases, leaving 11 bases between them. CDR3: CASSQSDFPETQYF. The CDR3 coding sequence is TGTGCCAGCAGCCAATCCGATTTCCCAGAGACCCAGTACTTC.

With regard to this clone: Other DNA sequences of this sample code for an identical CDR3. The genes are TRBV9 and TRBJ2-2; D gene ambiguous. There are 12 residues in the CDR3. Germline-derived CDR1 and CDR2 are SGDLS and YYNGEE. Trimming removed 2 bases from V and 4 bases from J, with 3 bases in between. CDR3 region: CASSVGTGELFF. As DNA, the CDR3 is TGTGCCAGCAGCGTTGGCACCGGGGAGCTGTTTTTT.

This clone was detected only a few times. This sequence joins TRBV28 and TRBJ1-2; 7 positions agree with TRBD1. The V gene's germline CDR1 is MDHEN and CDR2 SYDVKM. The CDR3 has 15 residues. The V segment lost 4 bases and the J segment 2 bases; nucleotides outside the gene matches: 7. CDR3 nucleotide sequence: TGTGCCAGCAGTTCAGCGACAGGGATAAACTATGGCTACACCTTC. This translates into CASSSATGINYGYTF.

The V call is TRBV19, the J call TRBJ2-1; 9 bases agree with TRBD1. J was trimmed by 7 bases and V by 5 bases; bases with no gene match: 12. The CDR3 loop spans 16 amino acids. CDR1 and CDR2 (germline): LNHDA, SQIVND (reference sequence). CDR3: CASSSPRTGETNEQFF. The CDR3 DNA is TGTGCCAGTAGTTCTCCCCGGACAGGGGAGACAAATGAGCAGTTCTTC. Filled out from reference TRBV19 and TRBJ2-1, the complete variable domain reads DGGITQSPKYLFRKEGQNVTLSCEQNLNHDAMYWYRQDPGQGLRLIYYSQIVNDFQKGDIAEGYSVSREKKESFPLTVTSAQKNPTAFYLCASSSPRTGETNEQFFGPGTRLTVL.

The J gene is TRBJ2-3, the V gene TRBV28; 10 nucleotides line up with TRBD2. This CDR3 has 16 residues. Per the germline V gene, CDR1 is MDHEN and CDR2 is SYDVKM. With V trimmed by 3 bases and J by 0 bases, 3 bases remained unmatched. Here the CDR3 reads CASSLERGGSTDTQYF. As DNA, the CDR3 is TGTGCCAGCAGTTTGGAGCGGGGGGGTAGCACAGATACGCAGTATTTT.

J is TRBJ2-7 and V is TRBV7-2; 8 bases fit TRBD2. Trimming cost V 5 bases and J 3 bases; bases outside gene matches: 12. Germline lookup yields CDR1 SGHTA and CDR2 FQGNSA. The CDR3 is made up of 16 amino acids. The CDR3: CASSGGVAGSLYEQYF. The CDR3 DNA sequence: TGTGCCAGCAGCGGGGGGGTAGCGGGAAGTCTCTACGAGCAGTACTTC.

This clone occurred a few times. The rearrangement uses TRBV19 and TRBJ2-2, with D unclear. The germline V gene has CDR1 LNHDA and CDR2 SQIVND (reference sequence). V dropped 4 bases and J dropped 6 bases, with 6 bases sitting between them. This CDR3 is 12 amino acids long. The chain's CDR3 is CASSTYAGELFF. The CDR3 region has the DNA TGTGCCAGTAGTACCTACGCCGGGGAGCTGTTTTTT.

The chain recombines TRBV18 with TRBJ2-7; no firm D call. Looked up from germline, CDR1 is KGHSH and CDR2 is LQKENI. This CDR3 has 15 residues. Trimming removed 2 bases from V and 0 bases from J, with 11 bases in between. In nucleotides, the CDR3 is TGTGCCAGCTCACCAGAGTCCGGACGCTCCTACGAGCAGTACTTC. Translated, it gives CASSPESGRSYEQYF. Looking up the rest from reference TRBV18 and TRBJ2-7 gives the full variable domain: NAGVMQNPRHLVRRRGQEARLRCSPMKGHSHVYWYRQLPEEGLKFMVYLQKENIIDESGMPKERFSAEFPKEGPSILRIQQVVRGDSAAYFCASSPESGRSYEQYFGPGTRLTVT.

V usage is TRBV6-5 and J usage is TRBJ1-1, with D unresolved. Trimming cost V 0 bases and J 4 bases, with 6 bases left between them. Looked up from germline, CDR1 is MNHEY and CDR2 is SVGAGI. CDR3 length: 13 amino acids. The CDR3, as DNA: TGTGCCAGCAGTTACTCGATCGGCACTGAAGCTTTCTTT. It codes for CASSYSIGTEAFF.

This clone was seen a handful of times. CDR3 region: CASSFWDSRGDEQFF. CDR3 nucleotide sequence: TGTGCCAGCAGTTTCTGGGACTCCAGGGGAGATGAGCAGTTCTTC. The chain combines TRBV27 with TRBJ2-1; D possibly matches TRBD1 or TRBD2 (6 bases each). The CDR3 is made up of 15 amino acids. Germline V gives CDR1 MNHEY, CDR2 SMNVEV (reference sequence). V was trimmed by 3 bases and J by 8 bases, leaving 17 bases between them.